This paragraph reports one T cell receptor (beta chain). Its antigen is currently unknown. This table comes from immunoSEQ multiplex PCR, and its TCRdb copy is limited to in-frame clones, with some not included. The sample lists roughly 70,000 clones, approximately 97% occurring once. This entry is derived from a study of cytomegalovirus exposure and HLA in healthy donors. General study results and limits: The finding came from a later analysis; first-cohort TCR clusters tended to co-occur in the 110 or so validation repertoires.

V lost 3 bases and J lost 0, with 8 bases in between. From germline, CDR1 is SQVTM and CDR2 ANQGSEA. This CDR3 contains 13 residues. The chain is built from TRBV29-1 and TRBJ1-1, with D uncertain. Sequencing was carried out using PBMCs. This TCR was sampled from a man younger than 35 in good health and CMV-seronegative. CDR3 sequence: CSVEGRLNTEAFF. The CDR3 DNA follows: TGCAGCGTTGAGGGGAGATTGAACACTGAAGCTTTCTTT.